This TCR beta chain is drawn from a study of human T cells and chemical hapten exposure (dated by TCRdb to the early 2020s). About the study as a whole: For sensitization, 2% DPC in acetone was applied to a 2 cm by 2 cm area of upper inner arm skin. Patients additionally received weekly therapeutic DPC doses to the scalp throughout the roughly 23-week study period. Patch testing was done on the upper back using Finn chambers containing 0.01% DPC, and results were scored after 6 days according to International Contact Dermatitis Research Group standards. The mostly female patient cohort included alopecia areata with under or over 50% scalp involvement, alopecia totalis and alopecia universalis. Libraries were combined into a pool for sequencing, and differences in TCR yield between samples came mainly from small differences in library volumes within the pool. This study followed changes in the peripheral blood TCR repertoire in vivo during primary and secondary sensitization of alopecia patients to the hapten diphenylcyclopropenone (DPC). Blood was sampled from patients pre-sensitization (week 0) and at 2, 6 and about 24 weeks after DPC sensitization. For TCR sequencing, blood came from over 25 alopecia patients at anywhere from one to four time points (pre-sensitization, 2, 6 and 24 weeks).

Libraries came from RACE. TCRdb names NextSeq 500 as the instrument used. Library preparation attached unique molecular identifiers to individual cDNA molecules for quantitative, reproducible TCR counting. For every blood RNA sample, sequencing covered both the TCR alpha and TCR beta chains. The original methods were these. A median of about 87,000 TCRs per sample was observed, with a range of roughly 23,224 to 750,000. The Decombinator software suite was used to annotate V, J and CDR3 in the TCR reads. For the PS versus PT1 abundance plots, all samples were subsampled to the same number of TCRs (28,000). TCRs were defined as expanded if absent before sensitization and observed at least eight times at the 2-week time point. Clones were called with MiXCR by TCRdb after fastp trimmed the public reads at Q25, and only in-frame beta chains were retained. For every CDR3 protein sequence, its rows merge into one entry that carries the most common genes and DNA. TCRdb, not the original authors, processed these V and J calls. The sample table lists 150,000 to 200,000 distinct CDR3 sequences, around 30% of them with a count of one. Just under 3% of the sample lies in the top ten.

On this clonotype: Its binding antigen is unknown. No clone much larger than this one lies a single base away; base qualities are absent.

After removal of 11 bases from V and 4 bases from J, the junction retains 9 bases not matched to a gene. CDR1 and CDR2 (ENHRY, SYGVKD) derive from the germline V gene. The CDR3 contains 13 residues, cysteine and phenylalanine counted. Left in the record is the CDR3 DNA by itself, 39 bases read in frame from the first base. According to the study, the label for this sample's time point signals: pre-sensitization, week 0. The treatment or condition tag for this specimen amounts to: therapeutic diphenylcyclopropenone sensitization with weekly scalp DPC. At each patch-test visit, blood was drawn before the patch test was applied. Eligible patients were aged 18 to 70, diagnosed with alopecia, deemed suitable for DPC therapy, and excluded if pregnant. Unfractionated whole blood was collected in Tempus Blood RNA tubes, and total RNA was extracted from that blood. The research as a whole found: Repeated subsampling changed both the strength of the expansion versus patch-test correlation and the threshold at which the correlation became significant. Expanded TCRs formed significantly more large CDR3 similarity clusters than pre-sensitization or healthy control sets, consistent with antigen-driven responses. DPC sensitization did not change how many TCRs were above 1 in 1000 frequency, and no evidence was found of alterations in global repertoire structure. Patch test score was positively correlated with the number of PT1 expanded TCRs, with significance at thresholds 8, 16 and 32 but not at 4. Because all patients had alopecia, a presumed autoimmune disease, the immune response of the patients might differ from that of healthy individuals.

The sequence links TRBV10-3 to TRBJ2-3; the central 7 bases match TRBD1. The origin of this receptor is a woman aged 30 to 39 with alopecia areata. Some clones in this sample may be carry-over from other donors' samples. The sequencing here drew on whole blood, taken in connection with sensitization to the hapten diphenylcyclopropenone (DPC). The CDR3 protein: CAALGQGADTQYF. The nucleotides read TGTGCCGCCCTGGGGCAGGGGGCAGATACGCAGTATTTT.